This TCR beta chain was retrieved from a study of blood T cell repertoires in COVID-19. Overall study: Specimens from acute and convalescent COVID-19 originated in the United States, Italy and Spain. PBMCs, B-cell-depleted T cells, or T cells were the source of the cDNA or gDNA that made up the material.

In the original analysis: Nucleated cell number was recorded as an estimate derived from reference gene primer amplification. Assay: immunoSEQ multiplex PCR; the TCRdb copy retains only in-frame clones and omits some. V and J calls and clone size come straight from that table; D and trimming were deduced from the DNA. The sample records around 130,000 clones, roughly 90% being singletons. CDR1 is SGHTA and CDR2 is FQGNSA in the germline V gene. With 5 bases clipped from V and 4 bases from J, the junction kept 7 bases outside the gene matches. The CDR3 sequence is 14 residues long. The chain joins TRBV7-2 to TRBJ1-2, with 7 bases matching TRBD1. This receptor was obtained from a man aged 55-75 years with COVID-19, enrolled during active disease. The sample comprised peripheral blood. CDR3 DNA: TGTGCCAGCAGCCTCGAGGGACAGAGCTATGGCTACACCTTC. It yields the protein CASSLEGQSYGYTF.